These 27 T cell receptor beta chains share one sample of origin, sequenced in a study of blood T cell repertoires in COVID-19. Sequenced by immunoSEQ multiplex PCR; TCRdb stores in-frame clones only, minus some. The sample shows 50,000 to 70,000 clones, approximately 88% of them seen only once. The sample comprised peripheral blood. The receptors come from a man in his 70s with active COVID-19.

This clone was detected once. V and J are TRBV5-4 and TRBJ1-2; D might be TRBD1 (6 bases). V was shortened by 9 bases and J by 0 bases, with 12 bases between the two germline ends. This CDR3 contains 13 residues. Germline V gene data show CDR1 as SGHNT and CDR2 as YYREEE (reference sequence). The CDR3 DNA reads as TGTGCCATCCGGACAGCCTCTAACTATGGCTACACCTTC. Protein: CAIRTASNYGYTF.

This chain uses TRBV7-9 with TRBJ2-5; weak D call: TRBD1 (6 bases). Germline V lookup: CDR1 SEHNR, CDR2 FQNEAQ (reference sequence). The CDR3 is made up of 15 amino acids. V dropped 0 bases and J dropped 5 bases, with 13 bases sitting between them. CDR3 DNA: TGTGCCAGCAGCTTAGCGGTCCAGGGGCATGAGACCCAGTACTTC. Protein sequence: CASSLAVQGHETQYF.

V and J are TRBV7-2 and TRBJ2-5, with 8 nucleotides matching TRBD1. CDR1 and CDR2 (germline): SGHTA, FQGNSA. The J segment lost 2 bases and the V segment lost 7 bases, leaving 3 bases of the junction unmatched. The CDR3 contains 13 residues. The CDR3 loop is CASTWTGQETQYF. CDR3 sequence (DNA): TGTGCCAGCACCTGGACAGGGCAAGAGACCCAGTACTTC. Full variable domain (remainder filled in from reference TRBV7-2 and TRBJ2-5): GAGVSQSPSNKVTEKGKDVELRCDPISGHTALYWYRQSLGQGLEFLIYFQGNSAPDKSGLPSDRFSAERTGGSVSTLTIQRTQQEDSAVYLCASTWTGQETQYFGPGTRLLVL.

The chain links TRBV12-3 or TRBV12-4 to TRBJ2-1, with a tentative D call TRBD2 (6 bases). The CDR3 sequence is 13 residues long. V was clipped by 1 base and J by 10 bases, with 11 bases between them. The CDR3 is CASSLVRSGEQFF. As DNA, the CDR3 is TGTGCCAGCAGTTTAGTGAGGAGCGGGGAGCAGTTCTTC.

J is TRBJ1-3 and V is TRBV28; D possibly corresponds to TRBD1 (5 bases). CDR3 length equals 16 residues. Germline V gene sequence: CDR1 MDHEN, CDR2 SYDVKM. V lost 7 bases to trimming and J lost 4 bases, with 20 bases between them. The CDR3 region has the DNA TGTGCCAGCACTGCCGGCGGGGCATTGCGGGGAAACACCATATATTTT. Encoded protein: CASTAGGALRGNTIYF.

The J gene is TRBJ2-3, the V gene TRBV7-2, with D uncertain. Deletions cut 6 bases from V and 2 bases from J, with 12 bases between. The CDR3 is 14 amino acids. The germline gives CDR1 SGHTA, CDR2 FQGNSA. CDR3 sequence reads: CASSSNHFTDTQYF. CDR3 bases: TGTGCCAGCAGTTCCAACCACTTCACAGATACGCAGTATTTT.

The chain uses TRBV5-1 and TRBJ2-2, with D perhaps matching TRBD1 (6 bases). The V gene's germline CDR1 is SGHRS and CDR2 YFSETQ. The CDR3 consists of 16 residues. With 2 bases removed from V and 1 base from J, the gap between germline ends came to 12 bases. DNA of the CDR3: TGCGCCAGCAGCTTTGACAGGTGGGGGAACACCGGGGAGCTGTTTTTT. It specifies CASSFDRWGNTGELFF.

The chain recombines TRBV3-1 (or the pseudogene TRBV3-2) with TRBJ2-5; 10 bases align to TRBD2. The ends lost 1 base at V and 14 bases at J; junction bases unmatched: 19. CDR1 LGHDT and CDR2 YNNKEL come from the germline V gene (reference sequence). The CDR3 runs 17 residues. The CDR3 reads CASSQGLAPSGSAVLYF. The CDR3 DNA sequence: TGTGCCAGCAGCCAAGGTTTGGCACCTAGCGGGAGTGCCGTACTATACTTC.

The V gene is TRBV28, the J gene TRBJ1-5, with D unresolved. Trimming removed 7 bases at V and 2 bases at J, with 15 bases between. Germline V lookup: CDR1 MDHEN, CDR2 SYDVKM. The CDR3 is 15 amino acids. CDR3 nucleotide sequence: TGTGCCAGCAACTGGGCGCTTTATGGCAATCAGCCCCAGCATTTT. This gives the protein CASNWALYGNQPQHF.

The genes are TRBV18 and TRBJ1-1, with TRBD1 matching 9 bases. The CDR3 extends over 13 amino acids. The V segment lost 3 bases and the J segment 7 bases; nucleotides outside the gene matches: 3. CDR1 KGHSH and CDR2 LQKENI come from the germline V gene. Here the CDR3 DNA reads TGTGCCAGCTCACCCAGACAGGGGGATGAAGCTTTCTTT. It translates to CASSPRQGDEAFF. Based on the CDR3 plus reference TRBV18 and TRBJ1-1, the full variable domain is NAGVMQNPRHLVRRRGQEARLRCSPMKGHSHVYWYRQLPEEGLKFMVYLQKENIIDESGMPKERFSAEFPKEGPSILRIQQVVRGDSAAYFCASSPRQGDEAFFGQGTRLTVV.

V usage is TRBV3-1 (or the pseudogene TRBV3-2) and J usage is TRBJ1-6; possibly TRBD1 for D (6 bases). The CDR3 is 17 residues long. CDR1 is LGHDT and CDR2 is YNNKEL in the germline V gene (reference sequence). V dropped 4 bases and J dropped 5 bases, with 18 bases sitting between them. This CDR3 reads CASSPGDIRFNNSPLHF. CDR3 nucleotide sequence: TGTGCCAGCAGCCCCGGGGACATCCGCTTTAATAATTCACCCCTCCACTTT.

The chain joins TRBV24-1 to TRBJ2-6, with TRBD1 matching 7 bases. Trimming removed 4 bases from V and 3 bases from J; junction bases left unmatched: 2. The germline V gene encodes CDR1 KGHDR and CDR2 SFDVKD. This CDR3 has 15 residues. This chain's CDR3 is CATSEGTDGANVLTF. The CDR3 coding sequence is TGTGCCACCAGTGAAGGGACAGATGGGGCCAACGTCCTGACTTTC.

This rearrangement joins TRBV30 to TRBJ1-5; perhaps TRBD1 as D (6 bases). This CDR3 is built from 15 residues. Trimming removed 2 bases at V and 4 bases at J, with 15 bases between. The germline gives CDR1 GTSNPN, CDR2 SVGIG (reference sequence). The DNA for the CDR3 is TGTGCCTGGAGTTCCCGGGGGGGGCAGAATCAGCCCCAGCATTTT. Translated: CAWSSRGGQNQPQHF.

The chain has TRBV12-3 or TRBV12-4 and TRBJ2-7; 8 nucleotides line up with TRBD1. The CDR3 loop spans 12 amino acids. Losses at the gene ends were 4 bases for V and 8 bases for J; bases not matched to a gene: 4. The CDR3: CASSSDRDKQYF. The CDR3 DNA follows: TGTGCCAGCAGTTCGGACAGGGATAAGCAGTACTTC.

The chain joins TRBV7-3 to TRBJ2-3; TRBD2 matches at 10 bases. This CDR3 region has 15 residues. With 6 bases clipped from V and 6 bases from J, the junction kept 9 bases outside the gene matches. Germline values: CDR1 SGHTA, CDR2 FQGTGA. This CDR3 is CASSWGGTSVDTQYF. CDR3 in DNA: TGTGCCAGCAGTTGGGGAGGGACTAGCGTCGATACGCAGTATTTT.

This sequence joins TRBV28 and TRBJ2-3, with no clear D. The CDR3 contains 14 residues. The V gene lost 5 bases and the J gene lost 1 base, with 10 bases spanning the gap. Germline V gene data show CDR1 as MDHEN and CDR2 as SYDVKM. The CDR3 bases are TGTGCCAGCAGTCCCCTCTCCGGCACAGATACGCAGTATTTT. Encoded protein: CASSPLSGTDTQYF.

This chain uses TRBV5-1 with TRBJ2-2, with 8 bases lining up with TRBD2. The V segment lost 5 bases and the J segment 1 base; nucleotides outside the gene matches: 16. The CDR3 extends over 19 amino acids. Per germline, CDR1 SGHRS and CDR2 YFSETQ. The CDR3 DNA reads TGCGCCAGCAGTAGCTACCCGCCCAGCGGGAGAAGGAACACCGGGGAGCTGTTTTTT. It encodes CASSSYPPSGRRNTGELFF. Variable domain in full (rest from reference TRBV5-1 and TRBJ2-2): KAGVTQTPRYLIKTRGQQVTLSCSPISGHRSVSWYQQTPGQGLQFLFEYFSETQRNKGNFPGRFSGRQFSNSRSEMNVSTLELGDSALYLCASSSYPPSGRRNTGELFFGEGSRLTVL.

This sequence joins TRBV5-4 and TRBJ2-2; 8 positions match TRBD2. Germline-derived CDR1 and CDR2 are SGHNT and YYREEE (reference sequence). V lost 0 bases to trimming and J lost 6 bases; unmatched junction nucleotides: 7. This CDR3 spans 16 amino acids. Here the CDR3 DNA reads TGTGCCAGCAGCTTGGGGGGTAGCGGGAAGCCCGGGGAGCTGTTTTTT. Encoded protein: CASSLGGSGKPGELFF.

This clone was detected only once. CDR3 sequence reads: CASSQDGCPGTGDSPLHF. Here the CDR3 DNA reads TGTGCCAGCAGCCAAGATGGCTGTCCCGGGACAGGGGATTCACCCCTCCACTTT. The V and J genes are TRBV3-1 (or the pseudogene TRBV3-2) and TRBJ1-6; TRBD1 aligns across 10 bases. V lost 0 bases to trimming and J lost 8 bases; unmatched junction nucleotides: 10. The CDR3 runs to 18 residues. In germline, CDR1 is LGHDT, CDR2 YNNKEL (reference sequence).

The V gene is TRBV7-2, the J gene TRBJ2-7, with D possibly being TRBD2 (5 bases). The germline gives CDR1 SGHTA, CDR2 FQGNSA. The ends were cut back, 5 bases at V and 1 base at J, with 15 bases in the middle. This CDR3 comprises 15 residues. CDR3 coding DNA: TGTGCCAGCAGCCCGGACGCCGGCGGGTCCTACGAGCAGTACTTC. Translating it yields CASSPDAGGSYEQYF.

The chain couples TRBV5-8 to TRBJ2-1; 9 nucleotides match TRBD2. With V trimmed by 4 bases and J by 6 bases, 11 bases remained unmatched. The CDR3 is 16 residues long. The germline V gene encodes CDR1 SGHTS and CDR2 YDEGEE. Written as DNA, the CDR3 is TGTGCCAGCAGCCCGGACCTAGCGGGGAAAGGCAATGAGCAGTTCTTC. It encodes CASSPDLAGKGNEQFF.

V gene TRBV15 combines with J gene TRBJ2-2; D uncertain. The CDR3 covers 16 residues. CDR1 and CDR2 from the germline V gene are LNHNV and YYDKDF (reference sequence). The V end lost 0 bases, the J end lost 3 bases, and 11 bases lay between the germline ends. The CDR3 here is CATSREATHYTGELFF. Here the CDR3 DNA reads TGTGCCACCAGCAGAGAGGCCACCCATTACACCGGGGAGCTGTTTTTT.

The chain employs TRBV19 and TRBJ1-2; the D is unclear. V was clipped by 5 bases and J by 3 bases, with 10 bases between them. This CDR3 region has 13 residues. Germline CDR1 is LNHDA and CDR2 is SQIVND (reference sequence). CDR3 DNA: TGTGCCAGTAGTGTCGGTTTATACTATGGCTACACCTTC. Translating gives CASSVGLYYGYTF.

This clone was observed a few times. This chain connects TRBV27 to TRBJ2-7; the match to TRBD1 covers 9 bases. The V segment lost 5 bases and the J segment 5 bases; nucleotides outside the gene matches: 19. This CDR3 contains 18 residues. The V gene's germline CDR1 is MNHEY and CDR2 SMNVEV (reference sequence). DNA of the CDR3: TGTGCCAGCAGTCCATACCCCCCCCGGGACAGGGCAGGGAACGAGCAGTACTTC. Amino acid sequence: CASSPYPPRDRAGNEQYF.

V gene TRBV28 combines with J gene TRBJ2-4; D unclear. The germline V gene encodes CDR1 MDHEN and CDR2 SYDVKM. Trimming stripped 6 bases from V and 0 bases from J, with 12 bases between. The CDR3 has 15 amino acids. The CDR3 DNA sequence: TGTGCCAGCAGCCCCCAACAGCTAGCCAAAAACATTCAGTACTTC. Amino acids: CASSPQQLAKNIQYF.

The chain couples TRBV4-2 to TRBJ2-1; 11 nucleotides match TRBD2. Germline lookup yields CDR1 LGHNA and CDR2 YNFKEQ. The CDR3 runs to 16 residues. V gave up 6 bases and J gave up 8 bases; unmatched junction bases: 12. The CDR3 here is CASSPTSGTLLDEQFF. The CDR3 coding sequence is TGTGCCAGCAGTCCGACTAGCGGGACTCTTTTGGATGAGCAGTTCTTC.

The chain recombines TRBV6-5 with TRBJ1-2; possible D gene TRBD1, 6 bases. Per the germline V gene, CDR1 is MNHEY and CDR2 is SVGAGI. V was trimmed by 0 bases and J by 4 bases, leaving 12 bases between them. The CDR3 runs 15 residues. The DNA for the CDR3 is TGTGCCAGCAGTTACTCGTACAGGGAAGGCTATGGCTACACCTTC. This encodes CASSYSYREGYGYTF.